One and the same sample provided the 25 T cell receptor beta chains below, sequenced in a study of blood T cell repertoires in COVID-19. The repertoire was sequenced with immunoSEQ multiplex PCR; TCRdb's copy has only in-frame clones and lacks some. Of more than 250,000 clones detected, 70% to 90% appear once; the ten largest clones hold about 6%. The sequencing input was PBMCs or T cells enriched from blood (not recorded which). The source of these receptors is a middle-aged woman who had recovered from COVID-19.

This clone appeared a single time. The chain carries TRBV6-2 or TRBV6-3 and TRBJ1-6; TRBD1 is a possible D gene (5 bases). This CDR3 is 13 amino acids long. The V and J ends lost 6 bases and 13 bases respectively, with 16 bases between them. Per germline, CDR1 MNHEY and CDR2 SVGEGT. CDR3 nucleotide sequence: TGTGCCAGCAGCCCCGGGACTTGGGTCCCCCTCCACTTT. Its translation: CASSPGTWVPLHF.

The chain couples TRBV5-6 to TRBJ1-3; TRBD1 matches at 9 bases. Germline trimming cut 2 bases from V and 2 bases from J; bases unmatched to any gene: 5. Germline V gene lookup returns CDR1 SGHDT and CDR2 YYEEEE. This CDR3 contains 16 residues. The CDR3 loop reads CASSLQGALAGNTIYF. As DNA, the CDR3 is TGTGCCAGCAGCTTACAGGGGGCGTTAGCTGGAAACACCATATATTTT.

This chain joins TRBV19 and TRBJ2-1; TRBD2 matches at 7 bases. Per the germline V gene, CDR1 is LNHDA and CDR2 is SQIVND (reference sequence). Unmatched junction bases numbered 9, after V lost 3 bases and J lost 13 bases. This CDR3 spans 13 amino acids. CDR3 bases: TGTGCCAGTAGTATGGACCCGGGACTATCACAGTTCTTC. Its protein is CASSMDPGLSQFF.

This clone was found a few times. The V gene is TRBV7-3, the J gene TRBJ2-1; 10 bases agree with TRBD2. Germline V CDR1 and CDR2: SGHTA, FQGTGA. The CDR3 is made up of 15 amino acids. Trimming took 3 bases from V and 4 from J; bases not matched to a gene: 3. Here the CDR3 DNA reads TGTGCCAGCAGCTTTCTAGCGGGAGCTTACAATGAGCAGTTCTTC. Protein sequence: CASSFLAGAYNEQFF.

The chain is built from TRBV9 and TRBJ2-3; maybe TRBD1 (5 bases). V dropped 0 bases and J dropped 3 bases, with 14 bases sitting between them. The CDR3 has 16 amino acids. Germline CDR1 and CDR2: SGDLS and YYNGEE. In DNA form, the CDR3 reads TGTGCCAGCAGCGTAGCTGGAAGGGGCAGAACAGATACGCAGTATTTT. Translation: CASSVAGRGRTDTQYF.

CDR3 sequence (DNA): TGTGCCAGCACCCGAAGGGGACAGGGAGAGTACGAGCAGTACTTC. Protein: CASTRRGQGEYEQYF. The rearrangement joins TRBV2 to TRBJ2-7; TRBD1 matches 9 bases. Per the germline V gene, CDR1 is SNHLY and CDR2 is FYNNEI. The CDR3 consists of 15 residues. The ends lost 7 bases at V and 4 bases at J; junction bases unmatched: 11.

The gene calls are TRBV5-1 and TRBJ1-2; perhaps TRBD1 as D (6 bases). V dropped 4 bases and J dropped 2 bases, with 18 bases sitting between them. This CDR3 comprises 16 residues. Germline V gene sequence: CDR1 SGHRS, CDR2 YFSETQ. The CDR3 protein is CASSPSTGKLNYGYTF. The CDR3 DNA follows: TGCGCCAGCAGCCCATCGACAGGCAAGTTGAACTATGGCTACACCTTC.

The CDR3 coding sequence is TGTGCCAGCAGCTTCGTGTCTAGCGGGGCCTACGAGCAGTACTTC. Encoded protein: CASSFVSSGAYEQYF. The rearrangement joins TRBV7-8 to TRBJ2-7, with 9 bases aligning to TRBD2. The CDR3 contains 15 residues. Trimming took 3 bases from V and 2 from J; bases not matched to a gene: 5. Germline lookup yields CDR1 SGHVS and CDR2 FQNEAQ.

The genes are TRBV7-9 and TRBJ1-6; no reliable D call. The length of the CDR3 is 16 residues. The V gene's germline CDR1 is SEHNR and CDR2 FQNEAQ (reference sequence). Trimming pared 5 bases from V and 0 bases from J, leaving 11 bases between. Here the CDR3 reads CASSLTVSSYNSPLHF. The CDR3 nucleotides are TGTGCCAGCAGCCTGACTGTTAGCTCCTATAATTCACCCCTCCACTTT. The full variable domain, rest sourced from reference TRBV7-9 and TRBJ1-6, is DTGVSQNPRHKITKRGQNVTFRCDPISEHNRLYWYRQTLGQGPEFLTYFQNEAQLEKSRLLSDRFSAERPKGSFSTLEIQRTEQGDSAMYLCASSLTVSSYNSPLHFGNGTRLTVT.

This clone was counted a few times. The chain couples TRBV28 to TRBJ1-6; D gene unclear. The CDR3 runs 14 residues. The germline V gene encodes CDR1 MDHEN and CDR2 SYDVKM. Trimming pared 7 bases from V and 7 bases from J, leaving 14 bases between. CDR3 amino acids: CASKLGRKNSPLHF. In nucleotides, the CDR3 is TGTGCCAGCAAGCTAGGGAGGAAGAATTCACCCCTCCACTTT.

V usage is TRBV11-2 and J usage is TRBJ2-5; a weak D match, TRBD2 (5 bases). The germline CDR1 and CDR2 sequences are SGHAT and FQNNGV. This CDR3 comprises 13 residues. The V end lost 5 bases, the J end lost 3 bases, and 10 bases lay between the germline ends. The CDR3 spells CASSVTREETQYF. The DNA for the CDR3 is TGTGCCAGCAGCGTTACTAGAGAAGAGACCCAGTACTTC.

The chain uses TRBV6-5 and TRBJ2-3; 8 bases fit TRBD1. The CDR3 contains 13 residues. Germline assignment: CDR1 MNHEY and CDR2 SVGAGI. V trimming: 8 bases; J trimming: 6 bases; junction bases outside the gene matches: 7. CDR3 nucleotide sequence: TGTGCCAGCCGGACGACAGGGGAGGATACGCAGTATTTT. Translation gives CASRTTGEDTQYF.

The rearrangement joins TRBV6-5 to TRBJ2-7, with D perhaps TRBD1 (5 bases). The CDR3 is made up of 14 amino acids. The V and J ends lost 4 bases and 1 base respectively, with 11 bases between them. Germline loops: CDR1 MNHEY, CDR2 SVGAGI. CDR3 sequence: CASSFTGTSYEQYF. CDR3 sequence (DNA): TGTGCCAGCAGTTTTACAGGTACATCCTACGAGCAGTACTTC.

The chain uses TRBV7-2 and TRBJ2-3; 7 nucleotides line up with TRBD2. The germline V gene encodes CDR1 SGHTA and CDR2 FQGNSA. CDR3 size: 14 residues. V lost 2 bases and J lost 4; bases outside the gene matches: 3. CDR3: CASSLQLASDTQYF. The CDR3, as DNA: TGTGCCAGCAGCTTACAACTAGCGTCAGATACGCAGTATTTT. Full variable domain (remainder filled in from reference TRBV7-2 and TRBJ2-3): GAGVSQSPSNKVTEKGKDVELRCDPISGHTALYWYRQSLGQGLEFLIYFQGNSAPDKSGLPSDRFSAERTGGSVSTLTIQRTQQEDSAVYLCASSLQLASDTQYFGPGTRLTVL.

The rearrangement links TRBV7-2 to TRBJ2-1; the D gene is possibly TRBD2 (5 bases). The germline gives CDR1 SGHTA, CDR2 FQGNSA. Trimming left V 3 bases short and J 5 bases short, with 11 bases between. CDR3 size: 14 residues. The CDR3 sequence is CASSLRGRDNEQFF. The CDR3 nucleotides read TGTGCCAGCAGCTTGCGCGGGCGGGACAATGAGCAGTTCTTC.

This clone was seen once. The V and J genes are TRBV11-2 and TRBJ2-1, with 11 bases matching TRBD2. CDR1 is SGHAT, CDR2 FQNNGV, per germline. With 5 bases clipped from V and 4 bases from J, the junction kept 4 bases outside the gene matches. There are 15 residues in the CDR3. CDR3 amino acids: CASSGGTSGYNEQFF. CDR3 bases: TGTGCCAGCAGCGGAGGGACTAGCGGTTACAATGAGCAGTTCTTC.

The rearrangement uses TRBV18 and TRBJ2-1; D is possibly TRBD1 (7 bases). Between the trimmed V and J ends, which lost 1 base and 10 bases, there was a span of 14 bases. In germline, CDR1 is KGHSH, CDR2 LQKENI. The CDR3 extends over 14 amino acids. Here the CDR3 reads CASSPQGAGLEQFF. The CDR3 region has the DNA TGTGCCAGCTCACCACAGGGGGCTGGACTAGAGCAGTTCTTC. Variable domain in full (rest from reference TRBV18 and TRBJ2-1): NAGVMQNPRHLVRRRGQEARLRCSPMKGHSHVYWYRQLPEEGLKFMVYLQKENIIDESGMPKERFSAEFPKEGPSILRIQQVVRGDSAAYFCASSPQGAGLEQFFGPGTRLTVL.

This clone was detected once. The V gene is TRBV14, the J gene TRBJ2-3, with D possibly being TRBD2 (6 bases). Germline CDR1 is SGHDN and CDR2 is FVKESK. This CDR3 contains 15 residues. Trimming took 1 base from V and 6 from J, leaving 14 bases between them. CDR3 sequence reads: CASSQAGVLADTQYF. CDR3 DNA sequence: TGTGCCAGCAGCCAAGCGGGAGTCTTGGCGGATACGCAGTATTTT. The entire variable domain, with the rest obtained from reference TRBV14 and TRBJ2-3, is as follows: EAGVTQFPSHSVIEKGQTVTLRCDPISGHDNLYWYRRVMGKEIKFLLHFVKESKQDESGMPNNRFLAERTGGTYSTLKVQPAELEDSGVYFCASSQAGVLADTQYFGPGTRLTVL.

V and J are TRBV7-9 and TRBJ2-1, with D possibly being TRBD2 (6 bases). The CDR3 extends over 16 amino acids. Germline CDR1 SEHNR, CDR2 FQNEAQ (reference sequence). Between the trimmed V and J ends, which lost 5 bases and 3 bases, there was a span of 17 bases. Here the CDR3 reads CASSPLDAGRYNEQFF. For the CDR3, the DNA is TGTGCCAGCAGCCCCTTGGATGCGGGGCGCTACAATGAGCAGTTCTTC.

This clone showed up just once. The rearrangement uses TRBV7-2 and TRBJ2-5, with TRBD2 matching 8 bases. The CDR3 has 14 amino acids. J lost 1 base, V lost 5 bases, and 3 bases had no gene match. Germline V CDR1 and CDR2: SGHTA, FQGNSA. CDR3 in amino acids: CASSLLAAQETQYF. DNA for the CDR3: TGTGCCAGCAGCCTACTAGCGGCCCAAGAGACCCAGTACTTC.

This rearrangement joins TRBV11-2 to TRBJ1-1; D is possibly TRBD1 (6 bases). Germline loops: CDR1 SGHAT, CDR2 FQNNGV. The CDR3 totals 13 residues. Trimming pared 6 bases from V and 5 bases from J, leaving 13 bases between. The CDR3 DNA is TGTGCCAGCAGTCGGGACATTAGAACTGAAGCTTTCTTT. It codes for CASSRDIRTEAFF.

The chain carries TRBV3-1 (or the pseudogene TRBV3-2) and TRBJ2-3, with TRBD2 matching 10 bases. J was trimmed by 8 bases and V by 5 bases; bases with no gene match: 13. In germline, CDR1 is LGHDT, CDR2 YNNKEL (reference sequence). CDR3 length: 16 amino acids. This chain's CDR3 is CASSAVASGSISTQYF. The CDR3 DNA reads as TGTGCCAGCAGCGCAGTGGCTAGCGGGAGTATAAGTACGCAGTATTTT.

The chain links TRBV6-6 to TRBJ1-6; D is possibly TRBD1 (5 bases). The V end was cut by 6 bases, the J end by 0 bases, with 9 bases between. CDR1 and CDR2 (germline): MNHNY, SVGAGI (reference sequence). The CDR3 runs to 15 residues. The CDR3 reads CASSREGSYNSPLHF. CDR3 nucleotide sequence: TGTGCCAGCAGCAGGGAGGGCTCCTATAATTCACCCCTCCACTTT.

This clone was detected once. The genes are TRBV6-2 or TRBV6-3 and TRBJ2-7; D is uncertain. V lost 1 base, J lost 2 bases, and 6 bases lay in between. The CDR3 length is 13 residues. The germline gives CDR1 MNHEY, CDR2 SVGEGT. CDR3 sequence (DNA): TGTGCCAGCAGTTACTACAATGCCTACGAGCAGTACTTC. Translated: CASSYYNAYEQYF.

The J gene is TRBJ2-1, the V gene TRBV28; possible D gene TRBD2, 6 bases. The V and J ends lost 4 bases and 6 bases respectively, with 19 bases between them. This CDR3 has 16 amino acids. Germline CDR1 is MDHEN and CDR2 is SYDVKM. CDR3 nucleotide sequence: TGTGCCAGCAGTTGGGGGATGGGACTTGGGGCCAATGAGCAGTTCTTC. Amino acid sequence: CASSWGMGLGANEQFF.